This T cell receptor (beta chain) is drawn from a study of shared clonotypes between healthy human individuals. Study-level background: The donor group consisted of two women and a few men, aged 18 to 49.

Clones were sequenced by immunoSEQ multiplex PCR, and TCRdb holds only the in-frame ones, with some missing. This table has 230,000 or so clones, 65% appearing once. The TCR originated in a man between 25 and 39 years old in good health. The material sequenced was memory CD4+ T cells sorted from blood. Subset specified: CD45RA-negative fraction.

The DNA for the CDR3 is TGTGCCAGCAGCTTAGGCGGGGGCACCAATAGCAATCAGCCCCAGCATTTT. This sequence encodes CASSLGGGTNSNQPQHF. This chain connects TRBV7-9 to TRBJ1-5, with a possible D match to TRBD1 (6 bases). The CDR3 has 17 residues. V was pared by 1 base and J by 0 bases, with 13 bases between. Germline-derived CDR1 and CDR2 are SEHNR and FQNEAQ (reference sequence).